This T cell receptor beta chain is drawn from a study of metastatic and nonmetastatic thyroid tumors. For the study at large: Across blood and tumor or nodule tissue, repertoires from malignant and benign thyroid patients were compared with one another.

Authors' processing steps: Researchers built a distant-metastasis classifier for papillary thyroid cancer that drew on CDR3 differences across clinicopathological groups. Using MiXCR, TCRdb reanalyzed the PCR reads. The V and J calls and clone size are TCRdb's, not the authors'. The sample lists around 37,000 clones, 20% to 25% occurring once. In regard to this clone: Its target is not known. Sequence at one end of the junction differs from germline and may be a read error.

The CDR3 extends over 15 amino acids. The germline CDR1 and CDR2 sequences are SGHDN and FVKESK. Ahead of thyroid surgery, no patient had received treatment of any kind. Study-wide results and limits: As reported, TCR beta diversity in blood and tumor was significantly higher in malignant thyroid tumors than in benign nodules.

Sequencing used blood. V usage is TRBV14 and J usage is TRBJ1-1; no clear D gene. The receptor's source is a female donor with papillary thyroid cancer or a benign thyroid nodule (not recorded which). Some clones in this sample may be carry-over from other donors' samples. CDR3 bases: TGTGCCAGCATCCAAGATGGTCAACGGGACACTGAAGCTTTCTTT. It yields the protein CASIQDGQRDTEAFF.